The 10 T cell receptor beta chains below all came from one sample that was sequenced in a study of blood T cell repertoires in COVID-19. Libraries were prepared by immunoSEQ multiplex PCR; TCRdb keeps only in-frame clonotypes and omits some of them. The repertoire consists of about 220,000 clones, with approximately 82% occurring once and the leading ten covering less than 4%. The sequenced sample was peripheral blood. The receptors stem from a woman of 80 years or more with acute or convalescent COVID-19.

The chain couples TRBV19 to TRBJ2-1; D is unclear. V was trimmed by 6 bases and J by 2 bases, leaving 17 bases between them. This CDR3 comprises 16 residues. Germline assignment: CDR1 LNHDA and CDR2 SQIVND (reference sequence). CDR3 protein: CASSLNSVIPYNEQFF. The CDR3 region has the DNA TGTGCCAGTAGCCTTAATTCGGTAATACCCTACAATGAGCAGTTCTTC.

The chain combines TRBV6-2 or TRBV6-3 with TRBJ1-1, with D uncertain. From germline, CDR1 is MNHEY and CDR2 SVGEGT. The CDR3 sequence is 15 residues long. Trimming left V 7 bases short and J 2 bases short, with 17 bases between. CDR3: CASNPARGLNTEAFF. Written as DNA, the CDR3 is TGTGCCAGCAACCCCGCCCGGGGTTTAAACACTGAAGCTTTCTTT.

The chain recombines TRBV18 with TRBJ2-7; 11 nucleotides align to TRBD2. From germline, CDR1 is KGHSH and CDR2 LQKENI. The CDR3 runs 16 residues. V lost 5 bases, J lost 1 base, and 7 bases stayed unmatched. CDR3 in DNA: TGTGCCAGCTCAGCAGCCGGGACTAGCGGTTCCTACGAGCAGTACTTC. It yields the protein CASSAAGTSGSYEQYF. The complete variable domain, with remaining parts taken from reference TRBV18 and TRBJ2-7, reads NAGVMQNPRHLVRRRGQEARLRCSPMKGHSHVYWYRQLPEEGLKFMVYLQKENIIDESGMPKERFSAEFPKEGPSILRIQQVVRGDSAAYFCASSAAGTSGSYEQYFGPGTRLTVT.

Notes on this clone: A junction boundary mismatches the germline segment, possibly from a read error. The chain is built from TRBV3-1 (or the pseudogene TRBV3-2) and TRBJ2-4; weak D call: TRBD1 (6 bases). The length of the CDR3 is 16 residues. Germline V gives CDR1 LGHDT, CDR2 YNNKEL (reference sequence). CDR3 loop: CASSQGAPIAKSIQYF. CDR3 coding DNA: TGTGCCAGCAGCCAGGGGGCCCCGATAGCCAAAAGCATTCAGTACTTC.

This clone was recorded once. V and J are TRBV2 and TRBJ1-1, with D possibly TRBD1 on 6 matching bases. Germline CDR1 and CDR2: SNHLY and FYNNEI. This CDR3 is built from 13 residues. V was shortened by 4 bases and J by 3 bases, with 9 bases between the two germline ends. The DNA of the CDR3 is TGTGCCAGCAGTGCACAGGGATACACTGAAGCTTTCTTT. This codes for CASSAQGYTEAFF.

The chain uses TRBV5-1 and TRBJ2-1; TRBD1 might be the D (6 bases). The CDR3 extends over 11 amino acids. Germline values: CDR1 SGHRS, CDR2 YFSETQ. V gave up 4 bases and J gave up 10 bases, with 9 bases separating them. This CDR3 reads CASSEDREQFF. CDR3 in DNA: TGCGCCAGCAGCGAGGACAGAGAGCAGTTCTTC. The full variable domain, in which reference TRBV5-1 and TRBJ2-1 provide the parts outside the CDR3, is KAGVTQTPRYLIKTRGQQVTLSCSPISGHRSVSWYQQTPGQGLQFLFEYFSETQRNKGNFPGRFSGRQFSNSRSEMNVSTLELGDSALYLCASSEDREQFFGPGTRLTVL.

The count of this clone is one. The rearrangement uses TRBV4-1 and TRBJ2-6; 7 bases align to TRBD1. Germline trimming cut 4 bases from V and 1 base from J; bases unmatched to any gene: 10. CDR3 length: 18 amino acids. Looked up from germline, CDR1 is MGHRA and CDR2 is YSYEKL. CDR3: CASSRSVGGASGANVLTF. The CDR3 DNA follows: TGCGCCAGCAGCCGCTCAGTAGGGGGCGCTTCTGGGGCCAACGTCCTGACTTTC.

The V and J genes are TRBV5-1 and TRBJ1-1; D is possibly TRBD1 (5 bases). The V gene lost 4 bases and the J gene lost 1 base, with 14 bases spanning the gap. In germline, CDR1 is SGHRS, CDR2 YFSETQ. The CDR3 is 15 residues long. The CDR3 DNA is TGCGCCAGCAGCCTCCTGGGGCAGGGGAACACTGAAGCTTTCTTT. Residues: CASSLLGQGNTEAFF.

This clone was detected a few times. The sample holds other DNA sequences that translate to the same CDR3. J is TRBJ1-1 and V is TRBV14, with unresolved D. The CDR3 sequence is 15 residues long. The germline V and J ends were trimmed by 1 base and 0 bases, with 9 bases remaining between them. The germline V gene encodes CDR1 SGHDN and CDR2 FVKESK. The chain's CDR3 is CASSQGAGVNTEAFF. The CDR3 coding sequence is TGTGCCAGCAGCCAAGGGGCGGGAGTGAACACTGAAGCTTTCTTT.

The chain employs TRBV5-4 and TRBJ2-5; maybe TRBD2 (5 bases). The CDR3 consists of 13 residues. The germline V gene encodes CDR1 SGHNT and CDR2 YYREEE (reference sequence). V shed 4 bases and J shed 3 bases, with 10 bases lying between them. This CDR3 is CASSRISEETQYF. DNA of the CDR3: TGTGCCAGCAGCAGGATTAGCGAAGAGACCCAGTACTTC.